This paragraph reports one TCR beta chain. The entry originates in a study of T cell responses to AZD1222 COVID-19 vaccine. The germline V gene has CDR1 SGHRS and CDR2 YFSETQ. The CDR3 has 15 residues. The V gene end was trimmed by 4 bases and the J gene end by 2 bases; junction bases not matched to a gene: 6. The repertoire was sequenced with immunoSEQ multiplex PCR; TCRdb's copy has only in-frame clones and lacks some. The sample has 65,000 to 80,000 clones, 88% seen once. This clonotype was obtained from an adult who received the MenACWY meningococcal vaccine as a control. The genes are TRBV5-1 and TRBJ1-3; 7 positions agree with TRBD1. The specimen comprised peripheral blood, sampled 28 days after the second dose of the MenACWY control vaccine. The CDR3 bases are TGCGCCAGCAGCAACCCTCAGGGGGCTGGAAACACCATATATTTT. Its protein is CASSNPQGAGNTIYF.